The entry below describes one TCR beta chain. Its target is unknown. This entry belongs to a study of T cell responses to AZD1222 COVID-19 vaccine. Broader study findings: At baseline, seropositivity was found in only a handful of AZD1222 recipients.

The data were produced by immunoSEQ multiplex PCR, yet TCRdb's version contains in-frame clones alone and is incomplete. The data contain about 200,000 clones, about 94% of them singletons. With 3 bases clipped from V and 6 bases from J, the junction kept 11 bases outside the gene matches. Per the germline V gene, CDR1 is SGDLS and CDR2 is YYNGEE. The CDR3 covers 15 residues. The sequence was collected from an adult who received the MenACWY meningococcal vaccine as a control. This sequence joins TRBV9 and TRBJ1-1; TRBD1 matches at 7 bases. The sample here was peripheral blood, taken 28 days after the second dose of the MenACWY control vaccine. The CDR3 nucleotides read TGTGCCAGCAGCGGGGGGTTGGACAGGAAGCCTGAAGCTTTCTTT. It translates to CASSGGLDRKPEAFF.